Following are 5 T cell receptor beta chains from one sample sequenced in a study of T cells in Graves' hyperthyroidism and ophthalmopathy. RNA transcripts yielded amplified TCR beta CDR3 regions. Initially, a first-round RT-PCR of the TCR CDR3 employed the HTBI primer set. MiXCR was run by TCRdb on the multiplex PCR reads, yielding one entry per CDR3 protein. The data hold some 500,000 distinct CDR3 sequences, with less than 25% observed a single time. Sample: blood. The origin of the receptors is a woman aged 30 to 39 with Graves' ophthalmopathy.

At least ten counts were recorded for this clonotype. The V call is TRBV6-2 or TRBV6-3, the J call TRBJ2-5, with TRBD1 matching over 7 bases. This CDR3 contains 13 residues. The germline V gene encodes CDR1 MNHEY and CDR2 SVGEGT. The trim removed 5 bases at V and 2 bases at J, leaving 2 bases unmatched. Here the CDR3 DNA reads TGTGCCAGCAGTGGACAGGTTCAAGAGACCCAGTACTTC. Encoded protein: CASSGQVQETQYF.

This rearrangement joins TRBV5-5 to TRBJ2-2; no reliable D call. The CDR3 has 15 residues. The V end was cut by 0 bases, the J end by 6 bases, with 12 bases between. Germline values: CDR1 SGHKS, CDR2 YYEKEE (reference sequence). CDR3 sequence (DNA): TGTGCCAGCAGCTTGGCCAGGAGTGGGGCCGGGGAGCTGTTTTTT. Residues: CASSLARSGAGELFF.

The sample holds many counts of this clonotype. The genes are TRBV12-3 or TRBV12-4 and TRBJ1-2; tentatively, D is TRBD1 (5 bases). The germline V and J ends were trimmed by 4 bases and 0 bases, with 9 bases remaining between them. The CDR3 spans 14 residues. The CDR3 nucleotides are TGTGCCAGCAGTTCAGGGTATTCTAACTATGGCTACACCTTC. Protein product: CASSSGYSNYGYTF.

The chain carries TRBV12-3 or TRBV12-4 and TRBJ1-5, with TRBD1 matching over 7 bases. The V segment lost 5 bases and the J segment 11 bases; nucleotides outside the gene matches: 9. CDR3 size: 13 residues. The CDR3 DNA follows: TGTGCCAGCAGTCCACAGGGGAATCGTGCCCAGCATTTT. Amino acid sequence: CASSPQGNRAQHF.

This clonotype was seen a few times. This sequence joins TRBV11-2 and TRBJ1-1; TRBD1 aligns across 8 bases. Per germline, CDR1 SGHAT and CDR2 FQNNGV. V was pared by 1 base and J by 3 bases, with 7 bases of the junction left unmatched. This CDR3 has 16 residues. CDR3 sequence: CASSLVSAGGDTEAFF. The CDR3 DNA reads as TGTGCCAGCAGCTTAGTGAGCGCAGGGGGCGACACTGAAGCTTTCTTT.